The 18 T cell receptor beta chains below were found in one sample sequenced in a study of blood T cell repertoires in COVID-19. TCRdb's table, derived via immunoSEQ multiplex PCR, lists solely in-frame clones and lacks some. The data contain around 200,000 clones, about 87% of them singletons. Sequencing used peripheral blood. All receptors come from a man between 18 and 29 years old with active or convalescent COVID-19.

The rearrangement uses TRBV19 and TRBJ1-1; D unresolved. Per germline, CDR1 LNHDA and CDR2 SQIVND (reference sequence). V gave up 1 base and J gave up 7 bases, with 10 bases separating them. The CDR3 covers 13 residues. The CDR3, as DNA: TGTGCCAGTAGTATAGTGGTTAGGAGTGAAGCTTTCTTT. It codes for CASSIVVRSEAFF.

This rearrangement joins TRBV5-1 to TRBJ1-1; D not certain. Trimming pared 0 bases from V and 1 base from J, leaving 10 bases between. CDR3 length: 15 amino acids. Looked up from germline, CDR1 is SGHRS and CDR2 is YFSETQ. The CDR3 spells CASSLDAGGNTEAFF. DNA of the CDR3: TGCGCCAGCAGCTTGGATGCAGGAGGGAACACTGAAGCTTTCTTT.

This clone was counted once. The CDR3 DNA is TGTGCCAGCAGTTTATTAGCGGGTGCCTATGGCTACACCTTC. Its translation is CASSLLAGAYGYTF. This chain links TRBV27 with TRBJ1-2; D not certain. Germline-derived CDR1 and CDR2 are MNHEY and SMNVEV (reference sequence). This CDR3 spans 14 amino acids. Trimming took off 1 base at V and 4 bases at J, with 10 bases between the two ends.

This chain connects TRBV9 to TRBJ2-7; 7 bases line up with TRBD2. Losses at the gene ends were 0 bases for V and 3 bases for J; bases not matched to a gene: 3. This CDR3 contains 14 residues. Germline lookup yields CDR1 SGDLS and CDR2 YYNGEE. Here the CDR3 DNA reads TGTGCCAGCAGCGTAGACCCGGGGGGCTACGAGCAGTACTTC. This gives the protein CASSVDPGGYEQYF. The full variable domain, in which reference TRBV9 and TRBJ2-7 provide the parts outside the CDR3, is DSGVTQTPKHLITATGQRVTLRCSPRSGDLSVYWYQQSLDQGLQFLIQYYNGEERAKGNILERFSAQQFPDLHSELNLSSLELGDSALYFCASSVDPGGYEQYFGPGTRLTVT.

V usage is TRBV29-1 and J usage is TRBJ1-1; weak D call: TRBD1 (5 bases). The V end was cut by 8 bases, the J end by 3 bases, with 13 bases between. Germline V CDR1 and CDR2: SQVTM, ANQGSEA. This CDR3 spans 12 amino acids. The CDR3 DNA follows: TGCAGCTCCAATGCGGGGGACACTGAAGCTTTCTTT. Protein product: CSSNAGDTEAFF.

This clone occurred once. CDR3 sequence: CAWRTGLEQYF. CDR3 nucleotide sequence: TGTGCCTGGCGTACAGGGCTGGAGCAGTACTTC. The rearrangement links TRBV30 to TRBJ2-7, with D maybe TRBD1 (6 bases). Trimming shortened V by 5 bases and J by 7 bases, and 12 bases separated the two germline ends. The CDR3 contains 11 residues. From germline, CDR1 is GTSNPN and CDR2 SVGIG (reference sequence).

J is TRBJ2-2 and V is TRBV11-3, with TRBD1 matching over 9 bases. Germline CDR1 is SGHNT and CDR2 is YENEEA. V lost 4 bases to trimming and J lost 6 bases; unmatched junction nucleotides: 6. This CDR3 comprises 15 residues. The CDR3 loop reads CASSYTGTGPGELFF. As DNA, the CDR3 is TGTGCCAGCAGCTATACCGGGACAGGGCCCGGGGAGCTGTTTTTT.

The chain couples TRBV19 to TRBJ2-1, with D unresolved. The germline V gene has CDR1 LNHDA and CDR2 SQIVND (reference sequence). The V end lost 3 bases, the J end lost 14 bases, and 17 bases lay between the germline ends. The CDR3 has 13 residues. The CDR3: CASSIPRNHWKFF. The CDR3 DNA follows: TGTGCCAGTAGTATCCCTAGAAATCACTGGAAGTTCTTC.

Here the CDR3 DNA reads TGTGCCAGCAGTGGACGGGGCCAAGAGACCCAGTACTTC. Protein product: CASSGRGQETQYF. This chain links TRBV5-8 with TRBJ2-5; perhaps TRBD2 as D (5 bases). The V gene's germline CDR1 is SGHTS and CDR2 YDEGEE. The CDR3 is 13 residues long. V lost 5 bases and J 1 base, leaving 9 bases between the germline ends. Full variable domain (rest looked up from reference TRBV5-8 and TRBJ2-5): EAGVTQSPTHLIKTRGQQATLRCSPISGHTSVYWYQQALGLGLQFLLWYDEGEERNRGNFPPRFSGRQFPNYSSELNVNALELEDSALYLCASSGRGQETQYFGPGTRLLVL.

The gene calls are TRBV7-9 and TRBJ2-7, with a weak D call TRBD2 (6 bases). V was pared by 5 bases and J by 5 bases, with 13 bases between. This CDR3 has 13 residues. Germline loops: CDR1 SEHNR, CDR2 FQNEAQ (reference sequence). The CDR3 region is CASSPGTFHEQYF. In DNA form, the CDR3 reads TGTGCCAGCAGCCCCGGGACTTTCCACGAGCAGTACTTC.

CDR3 loop: CATSRVTSGSLYEQYF. CDR3 bases: TGTGCCACCAGCAGAGTGACTAGCGGGAGCCTTTACGAGCAGTACTTC. The V call is TRBV15, the J call TRBJ2-7, with 12 bases lining up with TRBD2. The CDR3 length is 16 residues. V shed 1 base and J 4 bases; nucleotides not matched to a gene: 5. Per germline, CDR1 LNHNV and CDR2 YYDKDF (reference sequence).

The CDR3 reads CASSLGPTIGYNEQFF. CDR3 nucleotide sequence: TGTGCCAGCAGCTTAGGCCCGACTATAGGCTACAATGAGCAGTTCTTC. The rearrangement joins TRBV11-3 to TRBJ2-1, with D tentatively TRBD2 (5 bases). Germline V gene sequence: CDR1 SGHNT, CDR2 YENEEA. V lost 1 base to trimming and J lost 3 bases, with 13 bases between them. The CDR3 totals 16 residues.

V gene TRBV7-2 combines with J gene TRBJ1-1; D not resolved. V lost 1 base, J lost 4 bases, and 7 bases lay in between. This CDR3 has 13 residues. In germline, CDR1 is SGHTA, CDR2 FQGNSA. The CDR3 coding sequence is TGTGCCAGCAGCTTAGTGACGGGCACTGAAGCTTTCTTT. Encoded protein: CASSLVTGTEAFF.

The table lists this clone with a count of one. The J gene is TRBJ2-7, the V gene TRBV7-6; possible D gene TRBD2, 5 bases. The CDR3 runs to 16 residues. Germline loops: CDR1 SGHVS, CDR2 FNYEAQ. Trimming stripped 5 bases from V and 0 bases from J, with 17 bases between. The CDR3 sequence is CASSRGGGRSSYEQYF. The CDR3 DNA reads TGTGCCAGCAGCCGAGGAGGTGGTCGGAGCTCCTACGAGCAGTACTTC.

The chain joins TRBV27 to TRBJ2-7, with a tentative D call TRBD1 (6 bases). Between the trimmed V and J ends, which lost 8 bases and 2 bases, there was a span of 19 bases. This CDR3 region has 15 residues. The germline V gene encodes CDR1 MNHEY and CDR2 SMNVEV (reference sequence). The CDR3: CASRVVRTATYEQYF. CDR3 in DNA: TGTGCCAGCCGCGTCGTAAGGACAGCTACCTACGAGCAGTACTTC.

This chain links TRBV5-1 with TRBJ2-3, with 11 positions matching TRBD2. This CDR3 contains 16 residues. The ends lost 5 bases at V and 2 bases at J; junction bases unmatched: 7. CDR1 SGHRS and CDR2 YFSETQ come from the germline V gene. CDR3 nucleotide sequence: TGCGCCAGCAGTCCGGGACTAGCGGAGTTCACAGATACGCAGTATTTT. Translation: CASSPGLAEFTDTQYF.

This clone has just one count. The chain uses TRBV29-1 and TRBJ2-1; D is possibly TRBD1 (7 bases). The CDR3 is 13 amino acids. V lost 5 bases and J 9 bases, leaving 17 bases between the germline ends. Germline V CDR1 and CDR2: SQVTM, ANQGSEA. CDR3 amino acids: CSVTTQGGREQFF. The CDR3 DNA follows: TGCAGCGTTACTACCCAGGGGGGACGTGAGCAGTTCTTC.

CDR3 DNA: TGTGCCAGTAGTTGGAGGGCCGGAGGGGTCAATCAGCCCCAGCATTTT. It yields the protein CASSWRAGGVNQPQHF. J is TRBJ1-5 and V is TRBV19, with TRBD1 as a possible D gene (5 bases). There are 16 residues in the CDR3. Deletions cut 5 bases from V and 3 bases from J, with 17 bases between. The germline CDR1 and CDR2 sequences are LNHDA and SQIVND (reference sequence). Full variable domain (missing parts from reference TRBV19 and TRBJ1-5): DGGITQSPKYLFRKEGQNVTLSCEQNLNHDAMYWYRQDPGQGLRLIYYSQIVNDFQKGDIAEGYSVSREKKESFPLTVTSAQKNPTAFYLCASSWRAGGVNQPQHFGDGTRLSIL.